The clone carrying this T cell receptor (beta chain) has only a few counts. Its antigen is undetermined. 5'RACE primed from the constant segment yielded TCR alpha and TCR beta cDNA libraries bearing sample barcodes and UMIs. TCRdb used MiXCR to reprocess the 5' RACE reads, holding one entry per CDR3 protein. The sample carries hundreds of thousands of distinct CDR3 sequences, roughly a quarter recorded once. The data stem from a study of T-cell memory formation after mild COVID-19. Broader study findings: Pre-infection memory harbored some responding clones, suggesting cross-reactive memory joined. Those CD4+ clones that contracted were mainly in CM and EM (CD8+ ones in EMRA).

Trimming removed 4 bases from V and 4 bases from J; junction bases left unmatched: 19. Germline V gene sequence: CDR1 SGHVS, CDR2 FQNEAQ. The CDR3 has 21 amino acids. The receptor was derived from an adult woman who had mild COVID-19 (a few samples of this study predate the infection). Cell type and time point are not known. The sample was PBMCs or a T cell subset sorted from them (not recorded which). V usage is TRBV7-8 and J usage is TRBJ2-3; 14 nucleotides agree with TRBD2. CDR3 bases: TGTGCCAGCAGCTACCCCCTCCAAAGACTAGCGGGGGGGCCAACGGCAGATACGCAGTATTTT. This codes for CASSYPLQRLAGGPTADTQYF.